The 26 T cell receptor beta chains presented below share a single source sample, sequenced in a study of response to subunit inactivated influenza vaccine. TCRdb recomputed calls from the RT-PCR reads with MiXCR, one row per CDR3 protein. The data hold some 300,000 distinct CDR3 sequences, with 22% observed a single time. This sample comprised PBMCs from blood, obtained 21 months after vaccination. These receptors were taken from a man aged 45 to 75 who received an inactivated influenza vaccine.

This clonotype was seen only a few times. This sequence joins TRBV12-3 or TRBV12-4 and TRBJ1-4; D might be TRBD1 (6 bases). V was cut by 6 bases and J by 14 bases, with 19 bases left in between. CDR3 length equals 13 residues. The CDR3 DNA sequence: TGTGCCAGCAGCCGATCCGAGTCCAGGGGTCTGTTTTTT. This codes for CASSRSESRGLFF.

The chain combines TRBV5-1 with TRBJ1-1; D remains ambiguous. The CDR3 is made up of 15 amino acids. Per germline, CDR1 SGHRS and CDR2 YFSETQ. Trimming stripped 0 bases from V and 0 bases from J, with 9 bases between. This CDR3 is CASSLGGALNTEAFF. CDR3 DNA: TGCGCCAGCAGCTTGGGTGGAGCCCTGAACACTGAAGCTTTCTTT.

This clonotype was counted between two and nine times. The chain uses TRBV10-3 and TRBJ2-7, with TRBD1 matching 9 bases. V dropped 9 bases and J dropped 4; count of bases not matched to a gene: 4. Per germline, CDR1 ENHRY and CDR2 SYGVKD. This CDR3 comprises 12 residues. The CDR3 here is CAISGQGYEQYF. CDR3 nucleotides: TGTGCCATTTCGGGACAGGGATACGAGCAGTACTTC.

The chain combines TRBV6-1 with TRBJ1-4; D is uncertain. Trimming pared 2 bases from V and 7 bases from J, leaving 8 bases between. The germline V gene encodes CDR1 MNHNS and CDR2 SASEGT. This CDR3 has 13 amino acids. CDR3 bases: TGTGCCAGCAGTGAACAGCTGAGTGAAAAACTGTTTTTT. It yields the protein CASSEQLSEKLFF.

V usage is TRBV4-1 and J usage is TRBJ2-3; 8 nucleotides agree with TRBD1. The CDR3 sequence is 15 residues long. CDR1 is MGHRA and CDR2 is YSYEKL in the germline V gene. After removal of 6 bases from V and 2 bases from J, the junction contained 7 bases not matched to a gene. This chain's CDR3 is CASRGRDRTTDTQYF. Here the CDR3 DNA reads TGCGCCAGCAGAGGCCGGGACAGGACCACAGATACGCAGTATTTT.

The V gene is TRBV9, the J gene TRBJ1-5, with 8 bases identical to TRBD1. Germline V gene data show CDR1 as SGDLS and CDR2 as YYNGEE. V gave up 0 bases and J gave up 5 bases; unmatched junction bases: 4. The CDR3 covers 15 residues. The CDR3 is CASSVGDRPDQPQHF. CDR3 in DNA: TGTGCCAGCAGCGTAGGGGACAGGCCAGATCAGCCCCAGCATTTT.

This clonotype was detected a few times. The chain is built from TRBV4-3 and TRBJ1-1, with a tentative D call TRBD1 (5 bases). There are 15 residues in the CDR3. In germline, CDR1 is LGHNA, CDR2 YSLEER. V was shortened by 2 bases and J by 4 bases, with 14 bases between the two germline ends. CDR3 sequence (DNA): TGCGCCAGCAGCCAATCGCCCCTCGGGGGCACTGAAGCTTTCTTT. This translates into CASSQSPLGGTEAFF.

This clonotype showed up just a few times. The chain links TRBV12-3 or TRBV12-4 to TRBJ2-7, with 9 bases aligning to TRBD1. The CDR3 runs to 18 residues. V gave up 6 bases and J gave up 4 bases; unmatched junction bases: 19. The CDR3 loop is CASSSERAGTGRTYEQYF. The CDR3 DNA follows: TGTGCCAGCAGCTCTGAGCGAGCCGGGACAGGGAGAACTTACGAGCAGTACTTC.

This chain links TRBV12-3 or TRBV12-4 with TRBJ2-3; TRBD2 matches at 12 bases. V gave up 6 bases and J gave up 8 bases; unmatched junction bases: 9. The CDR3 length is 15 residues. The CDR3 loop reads CASSSRLAGESTQYF. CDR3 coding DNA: TGTGCCAGCAGCTCCCGACTAGCGGGAGAGAGTACGCAGTATTTT.

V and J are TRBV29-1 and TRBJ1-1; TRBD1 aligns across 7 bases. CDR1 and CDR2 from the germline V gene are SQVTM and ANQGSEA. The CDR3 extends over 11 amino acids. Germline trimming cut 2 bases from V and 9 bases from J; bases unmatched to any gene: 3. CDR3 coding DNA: TGCAGCGTTGAACGACAGGGTAAAGCTTTCTTT. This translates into CSVERQGKAFF.

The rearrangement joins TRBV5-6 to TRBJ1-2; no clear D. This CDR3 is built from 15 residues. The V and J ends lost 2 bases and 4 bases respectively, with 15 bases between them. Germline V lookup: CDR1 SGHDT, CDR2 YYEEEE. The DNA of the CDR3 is TGTGCCAGCAGCTTACAAGGTCGCCAGCTCTATGGCTACACCTTC. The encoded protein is CASSLQGRQLYGYTF.

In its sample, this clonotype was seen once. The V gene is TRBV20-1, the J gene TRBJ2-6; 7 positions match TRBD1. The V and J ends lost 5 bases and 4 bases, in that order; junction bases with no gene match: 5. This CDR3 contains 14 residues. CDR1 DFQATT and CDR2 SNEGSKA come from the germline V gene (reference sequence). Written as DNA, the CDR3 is TGCAGTGCTCCTGGACAGGCGGGGGCCAACGTCCTGACTTTC. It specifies CSAPGQAGANVLTF.

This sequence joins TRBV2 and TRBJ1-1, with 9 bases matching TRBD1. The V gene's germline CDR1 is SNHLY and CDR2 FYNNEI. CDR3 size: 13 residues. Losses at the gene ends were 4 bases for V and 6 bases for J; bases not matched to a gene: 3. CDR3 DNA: TGTGCCAGCAGTGTCTGGGACAGGGCTGAAGCTTTCTTT. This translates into CASSVWDRAEAFF.

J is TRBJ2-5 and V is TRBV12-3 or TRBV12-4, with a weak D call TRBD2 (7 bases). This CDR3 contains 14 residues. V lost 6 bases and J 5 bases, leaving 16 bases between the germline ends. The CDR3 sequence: CASSDTGGGETQYF. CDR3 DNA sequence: TGTGCCAGCAGCGACACGGGGGGCGGGGAGACCCAGTACTTC.

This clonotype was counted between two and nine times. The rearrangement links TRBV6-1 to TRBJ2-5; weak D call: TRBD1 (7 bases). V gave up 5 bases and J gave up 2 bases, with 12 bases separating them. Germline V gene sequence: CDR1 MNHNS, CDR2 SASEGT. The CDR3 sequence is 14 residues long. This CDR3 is CASSKGGQQETQYF. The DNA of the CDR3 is TGTGCCAGCAGTAAGGGGGGACAGCAAGAGACCCAGTACTTC.

DNA for the CDR3: TGTGCCAGCAGTTACCGGGACAGCTACGAGCAGTACTTC. Its protein is CASSYRDSYEQYF. The genes are TRBV6-5 and TRBJ2-7; 7 bases are shared with TRBD1. V gave up 2 bases and J gave up 3 bases; unmatched junction bases: 1. Germline loops: CDR1 MNHEY, CDR2 SVGAGI. The CDR3 has 13 residues.

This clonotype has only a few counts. In DNA, the CDR3 is TGTGCCAGCAGTTTAGCGGTGGGGCTCCCCCTCCACTTT. Its protein is CASSLAVGLPLHF. This chain links TRBV12-3 or TRBV12-4 with TRBJ1-6; tentative D call: TRBD1 (5 bases). V was clipped by 0 bases and J by 13 bases, with 10 bases between them. CDR3 length: 13 amino acids.

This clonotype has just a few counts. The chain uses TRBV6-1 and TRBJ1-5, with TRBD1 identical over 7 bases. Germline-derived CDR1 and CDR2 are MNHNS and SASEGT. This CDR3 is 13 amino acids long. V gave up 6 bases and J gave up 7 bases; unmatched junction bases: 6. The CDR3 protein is CASRPRQGQPQHF. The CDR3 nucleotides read TGTGCCAGCAGACCCCGACAGGGACAGCCCCAGCATTTT.

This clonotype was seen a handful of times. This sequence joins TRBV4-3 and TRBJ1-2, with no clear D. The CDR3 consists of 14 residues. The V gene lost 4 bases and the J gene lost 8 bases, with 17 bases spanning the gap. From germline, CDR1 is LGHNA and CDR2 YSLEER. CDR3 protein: CASSRSPVVNGYTF. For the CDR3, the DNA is TGCGCCAGCAGCCGTTCCCCGGTTGTCAACGGCTACACCTTC.

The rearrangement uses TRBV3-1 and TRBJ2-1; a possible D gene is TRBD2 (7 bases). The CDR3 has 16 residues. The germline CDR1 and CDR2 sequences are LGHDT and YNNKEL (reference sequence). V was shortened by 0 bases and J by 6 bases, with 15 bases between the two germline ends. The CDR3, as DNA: TGTGCCAGCAGCCAAGAACCGGGGGGCCTTCGCAATGAGCAGTTCTTC. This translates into CASSQEPGGLRNEQFF.

The CDR3 spells CSVSGGPTDTQYF. The CDR3 nucleotides read TGCAGCGTCAGCGGGGGGCCAACAGATACGCAGTATTTT. The rearrangement uses TRBV29-1 and TRBJ2-3; 9 positions match TRBD2. In germline, CDR1 is SQVTM, CDR2 ANQGSEA. The ends lost 6 bases at V and 3 bases at J; junction bases unmatched: 4. This CDR3 is 13 amino acids long.

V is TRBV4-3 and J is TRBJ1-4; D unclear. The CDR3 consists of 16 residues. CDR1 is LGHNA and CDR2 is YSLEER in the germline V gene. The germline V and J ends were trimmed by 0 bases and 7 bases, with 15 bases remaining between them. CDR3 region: CASSQDRAPQREKLFF. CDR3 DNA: TGCGCCAGCAGCCAAGATCGGGCCCCCCAGCGTGAAAAACTGTTTTTT.

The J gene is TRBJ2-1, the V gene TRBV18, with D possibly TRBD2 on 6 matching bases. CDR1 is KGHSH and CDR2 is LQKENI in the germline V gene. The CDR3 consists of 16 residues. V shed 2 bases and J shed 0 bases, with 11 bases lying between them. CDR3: CASSPDAGNSYNEQFF. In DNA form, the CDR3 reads TGTGCCAGCTCACCAGATGCGGGAAACTCCTACAATGAGCAGTTCTTC.

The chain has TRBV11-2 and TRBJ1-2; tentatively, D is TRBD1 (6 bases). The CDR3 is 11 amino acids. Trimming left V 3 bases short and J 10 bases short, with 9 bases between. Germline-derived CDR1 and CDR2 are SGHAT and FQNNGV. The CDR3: CASSFGGDYTF. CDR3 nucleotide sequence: TGTGCCAGCAGCTTCGGGGGCGACTACACCTTC.

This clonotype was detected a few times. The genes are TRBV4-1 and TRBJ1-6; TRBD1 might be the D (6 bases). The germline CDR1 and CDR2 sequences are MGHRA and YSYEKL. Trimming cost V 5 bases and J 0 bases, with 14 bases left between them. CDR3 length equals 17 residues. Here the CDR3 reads CASSDLRGSSYNSPLHF. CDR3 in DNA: TGCGCCAGCAGCGACCTCAGGGGAAGCTCCTATAATTCACCCCTCCACTTT.

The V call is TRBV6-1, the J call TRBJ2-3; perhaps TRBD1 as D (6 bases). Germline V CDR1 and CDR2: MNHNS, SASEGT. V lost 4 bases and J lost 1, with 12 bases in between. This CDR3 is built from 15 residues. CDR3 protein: CASSAGRGGTDTQYF. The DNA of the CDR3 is TGTGCCAGCAGTGCCGGCAGGGGCGGCACAGATACGCAGTATTTT.